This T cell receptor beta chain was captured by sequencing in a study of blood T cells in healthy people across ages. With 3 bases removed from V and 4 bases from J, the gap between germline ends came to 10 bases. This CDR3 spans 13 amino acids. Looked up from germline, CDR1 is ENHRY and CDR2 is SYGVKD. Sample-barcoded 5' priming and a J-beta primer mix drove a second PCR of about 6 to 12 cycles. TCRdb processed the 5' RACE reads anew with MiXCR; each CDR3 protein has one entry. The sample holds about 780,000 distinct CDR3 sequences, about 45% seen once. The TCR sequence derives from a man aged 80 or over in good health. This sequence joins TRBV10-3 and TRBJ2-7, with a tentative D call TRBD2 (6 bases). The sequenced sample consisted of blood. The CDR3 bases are TGTGCCATCAGTGACCCCGGGACTTACGAGCAGTACTTC. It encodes CAISDPGTYEQYF.